This T cell receptor beta chain stems from a study of response to subunit inactivated influenza vaccine. Germline CDR1 reads MGHDK; CDR2 reads SYGVNS. CDR3 size: 14 residues. With 1 base removed from V and 1 base from J, the gap between germline ends came to 8 bases. TCRdb passed the RT-PCR reads through MiXCR, listing each CDR3 protein once. The sample shows approximately 700,000 distinct CDR3 sequences, 15% to 19% of them seen only once. Broader study findings: New T cells are recruited in small numbers by each seasonal influenza vaccination, according to the authors' suggestion.

Notes on this clonotype: Its antigen remains unidentified.

This receptor was identified in a man aged 45-60 years who received an inactivated influenza vaccine. The sequences come from PBMCs from blood, collected 12 days after vaccination. V and J are TRBV25-1 and TRBJ2-7; unclear D gene. The CDR3 loop reads CASSESWGSYEQYF. CDR3 DNA: TGTGCCAGCAGTGAATCTTGGGGATCCTACGAGCAGTACTTC.